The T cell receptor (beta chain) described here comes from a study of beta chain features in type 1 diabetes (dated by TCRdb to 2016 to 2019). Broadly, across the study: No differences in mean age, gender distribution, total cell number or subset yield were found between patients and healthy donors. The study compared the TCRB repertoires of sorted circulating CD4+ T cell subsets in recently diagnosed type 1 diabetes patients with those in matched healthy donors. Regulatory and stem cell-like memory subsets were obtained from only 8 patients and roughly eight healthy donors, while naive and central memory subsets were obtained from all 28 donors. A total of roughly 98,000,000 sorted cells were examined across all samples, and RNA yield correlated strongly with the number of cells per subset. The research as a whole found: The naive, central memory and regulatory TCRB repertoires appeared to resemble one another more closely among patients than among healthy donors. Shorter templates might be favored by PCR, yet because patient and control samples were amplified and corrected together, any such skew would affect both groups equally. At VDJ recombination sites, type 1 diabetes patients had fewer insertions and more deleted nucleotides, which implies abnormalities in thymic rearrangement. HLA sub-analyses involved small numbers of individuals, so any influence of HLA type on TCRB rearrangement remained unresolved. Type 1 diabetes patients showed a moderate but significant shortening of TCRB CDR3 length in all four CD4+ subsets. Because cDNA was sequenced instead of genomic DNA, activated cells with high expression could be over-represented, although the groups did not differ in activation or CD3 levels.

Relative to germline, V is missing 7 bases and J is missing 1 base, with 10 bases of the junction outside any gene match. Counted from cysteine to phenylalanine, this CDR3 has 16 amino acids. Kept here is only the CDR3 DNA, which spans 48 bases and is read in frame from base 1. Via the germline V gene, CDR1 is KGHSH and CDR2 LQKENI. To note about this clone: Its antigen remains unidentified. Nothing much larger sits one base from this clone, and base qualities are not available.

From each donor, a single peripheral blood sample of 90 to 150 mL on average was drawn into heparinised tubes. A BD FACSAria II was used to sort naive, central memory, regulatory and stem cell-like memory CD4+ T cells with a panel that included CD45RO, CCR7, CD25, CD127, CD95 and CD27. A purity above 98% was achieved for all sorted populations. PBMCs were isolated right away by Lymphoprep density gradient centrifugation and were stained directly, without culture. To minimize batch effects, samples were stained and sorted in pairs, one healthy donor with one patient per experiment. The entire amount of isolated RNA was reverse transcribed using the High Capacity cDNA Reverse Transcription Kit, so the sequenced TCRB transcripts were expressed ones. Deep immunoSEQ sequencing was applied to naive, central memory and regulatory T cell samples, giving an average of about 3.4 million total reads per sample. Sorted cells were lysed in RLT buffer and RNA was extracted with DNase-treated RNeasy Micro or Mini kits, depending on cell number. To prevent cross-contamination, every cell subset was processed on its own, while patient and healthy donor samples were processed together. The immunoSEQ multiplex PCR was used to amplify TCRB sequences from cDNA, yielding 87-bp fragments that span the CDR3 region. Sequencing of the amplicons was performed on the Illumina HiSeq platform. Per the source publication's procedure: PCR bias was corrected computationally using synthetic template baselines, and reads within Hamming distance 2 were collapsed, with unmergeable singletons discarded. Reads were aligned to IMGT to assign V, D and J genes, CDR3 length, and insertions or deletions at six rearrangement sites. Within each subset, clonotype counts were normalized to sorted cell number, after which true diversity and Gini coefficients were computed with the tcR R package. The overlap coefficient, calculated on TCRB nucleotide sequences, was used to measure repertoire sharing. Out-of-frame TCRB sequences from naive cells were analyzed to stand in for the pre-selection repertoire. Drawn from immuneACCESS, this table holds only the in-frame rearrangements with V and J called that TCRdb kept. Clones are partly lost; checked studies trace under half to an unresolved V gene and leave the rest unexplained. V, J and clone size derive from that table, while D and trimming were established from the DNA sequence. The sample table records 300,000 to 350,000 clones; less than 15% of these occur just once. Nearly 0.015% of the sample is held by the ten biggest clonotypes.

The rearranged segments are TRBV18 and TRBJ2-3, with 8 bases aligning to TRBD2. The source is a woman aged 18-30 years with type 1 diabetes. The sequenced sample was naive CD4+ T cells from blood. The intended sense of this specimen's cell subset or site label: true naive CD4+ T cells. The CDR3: CASLKGLVGGTDTQYF. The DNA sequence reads TGTGCCAGCTTAAAGGGACTAGTAGGAGGCACAGATACGCAGTATTTT. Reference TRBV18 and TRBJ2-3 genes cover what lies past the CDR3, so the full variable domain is NAGVMQNPRHLVRRRGQEARLRCSPMKGHSHVYWYRQLPEEGLKFMVYLQKENIIDESGMPKERFSAEFPKEGPSILRIQQVVRGDSAAYFCASLKGLVGGTDTQYFGPGTRLTVL.